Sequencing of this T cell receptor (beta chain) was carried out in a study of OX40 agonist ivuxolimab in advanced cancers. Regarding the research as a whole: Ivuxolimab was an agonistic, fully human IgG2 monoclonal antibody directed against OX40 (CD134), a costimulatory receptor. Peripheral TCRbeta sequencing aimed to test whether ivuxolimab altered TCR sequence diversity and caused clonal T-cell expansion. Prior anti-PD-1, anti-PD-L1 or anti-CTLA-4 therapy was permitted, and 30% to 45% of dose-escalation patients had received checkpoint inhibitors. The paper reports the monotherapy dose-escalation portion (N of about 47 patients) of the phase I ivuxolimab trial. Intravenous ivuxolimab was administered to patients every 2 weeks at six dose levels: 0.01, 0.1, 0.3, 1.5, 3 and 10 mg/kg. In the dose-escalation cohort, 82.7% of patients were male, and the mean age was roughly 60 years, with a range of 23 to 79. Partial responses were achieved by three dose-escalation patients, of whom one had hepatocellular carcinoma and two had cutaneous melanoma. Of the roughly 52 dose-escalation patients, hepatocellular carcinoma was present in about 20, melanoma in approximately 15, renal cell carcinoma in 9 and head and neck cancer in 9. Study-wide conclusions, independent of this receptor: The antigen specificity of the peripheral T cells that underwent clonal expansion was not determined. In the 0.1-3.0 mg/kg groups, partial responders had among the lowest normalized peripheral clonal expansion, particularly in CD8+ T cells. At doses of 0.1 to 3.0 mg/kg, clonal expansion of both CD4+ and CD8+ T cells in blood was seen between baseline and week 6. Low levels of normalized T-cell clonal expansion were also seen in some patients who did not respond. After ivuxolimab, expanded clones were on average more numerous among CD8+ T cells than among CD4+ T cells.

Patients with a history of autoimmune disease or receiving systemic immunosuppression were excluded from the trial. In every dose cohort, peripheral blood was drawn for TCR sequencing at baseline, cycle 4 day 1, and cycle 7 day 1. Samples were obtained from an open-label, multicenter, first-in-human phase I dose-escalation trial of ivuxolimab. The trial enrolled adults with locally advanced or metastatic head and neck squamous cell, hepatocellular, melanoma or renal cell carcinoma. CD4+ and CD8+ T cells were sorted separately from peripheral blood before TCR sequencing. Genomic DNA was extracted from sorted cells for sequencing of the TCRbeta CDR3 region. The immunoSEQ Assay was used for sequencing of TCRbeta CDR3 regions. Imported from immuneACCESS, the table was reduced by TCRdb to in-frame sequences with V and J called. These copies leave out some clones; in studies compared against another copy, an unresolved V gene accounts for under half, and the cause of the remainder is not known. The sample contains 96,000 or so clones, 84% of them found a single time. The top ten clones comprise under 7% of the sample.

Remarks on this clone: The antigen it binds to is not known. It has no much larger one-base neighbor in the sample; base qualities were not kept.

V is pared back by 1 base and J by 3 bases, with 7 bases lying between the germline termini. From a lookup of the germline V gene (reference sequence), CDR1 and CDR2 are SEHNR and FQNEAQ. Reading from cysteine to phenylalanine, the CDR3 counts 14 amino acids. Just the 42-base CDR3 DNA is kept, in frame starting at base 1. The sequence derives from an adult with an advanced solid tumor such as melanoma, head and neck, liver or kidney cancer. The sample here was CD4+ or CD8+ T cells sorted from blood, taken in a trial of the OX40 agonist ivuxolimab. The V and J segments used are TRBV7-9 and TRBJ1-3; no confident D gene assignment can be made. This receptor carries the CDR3 CASSLGQLGNTIYF. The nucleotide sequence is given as TGTGCCAGCAGCTTAGGCCAGCTTGGAAACACCATATATTTT.